Shown below are 13 T cell receptor beta chains from a single sample sequenced in a study of beta chain features in type 1 diabetes (dated by TCRdb to the late 2010s). Library prep was done by the immunoSEQ multiplex PCR assay. The entire amount of isolated RNA was reverse transcribed using the High Capacity cDNA Reverse Transcription Kit, so the sequenced TCRB transcripts were expressed ones. As stored in TCRdb, this immuneACCESS dataset retains in-frame rearrangements with V and J assigned. A fraction of the clones does not appear; measured against another copy, unresolved V genes explain less than half of the discrepancy, and the remainder lacks a known reason. The sample yields under 950,000 clones; about a sixth were counted once. Jointly, the top ten make up 0.023% of the sample. Sequencing used naive CD4+ T cells from blood. The cell subset or site label for this specimen denotes: true naive CD4+ T cells. These receptor sequences come from a woman younger than 30 in good health.

The chain combines TRBV29-1 with TRBJ2-5; D tentatively reads TRBD1 or TRBD2 (5 bases each). The CDR3 has 14 residues. The germline V gene encodes CDR1 SQVTM and CDR2 ANQGSEA. V was pared by 4 bases and J by 1 base, with 13 bases between. CDR3 nucleotides: TGCAGCGTTGTGGGAACGGGGCTCCAAGAGACCCAGTACTTC. Amino acid sequence: CSVVGTGLQETQYF.

This clone was counted only a few times. In DNA, the CDR3 is TGTGCCAGCAGCTTCGGTGTCGCACGGGGGACGATCTCAGATACGCAGTATTTT. Translation gives CASSFGVARGTISDTQYF. The genes are TRBV7-2 and TRBJ2-3; a possible D gene is TRBD2 (6 bases). Trimming stripped 3 bases from V and 4 bases from J, with 23 bases between. The CDR3 is made up of 18 amino acids. Germline V gives CDR1 SGHTA, CDR2 FQGNSA.

Comments on this clone: Other DNA variants within this sample encode the same CDR3. The V gene is TRBV18, the J gene TRBJ2-7; no definite D call. The germline CDR1 and CDR2 sequences are KGHSH and LQKENI. The CDR3 loop spans 14 amino acids. Trimming removed 1 base at V and 0 bases at J, with 7 bases between. As DNA, the CDR3 is TGTGCCAGCTCACCACGGACCGGCTCCTACGAGCAGTACTTC. This codes for CASSPRTGSYEQYF.

The chain is built from TRBV11-3 and TRBJ2-3; D unclear. Per the germline V gene, CDR1 is SGHNT and CDR2 is YENEEA. The CDR3 consists of 15 residues. Trimming took 3 bases from V and 3 from J, leaving 13 bases between them. The CDR3 DNA follows: TGTGCCAGCAGCTTGGGCCAGCCCGGTACAGATACGCAGTATTTT. It specifies CASSLGQPGTDTQYF. Together with reference TRBV11-3 and TRBJ2-3, the CDR3 gives the full variable domain: EAGVVQSPRYKIIEKKQPVAFWCNPISGHNTLYWYLQNLGQGPELLIRYENEEAVDDSQLPKDRFSAERLKGVDSTLKIQPAELGDSAVYLCASSLGQPGTDTQYFGPGTRLTVL.

This clone was detected a few times. The gene calls are TRBV5-6 and TRBJ1-2, with a possible D match to TRBD1 (5 bases). The CDR3 is 14 amino acids. Germline CDR1 reads SGHDT; CDR2 reads YYEEEE. Trimming shortened V by 6 bases and J by 0 bases, and 12 bases separated the two germline ends. This CDR3 reads CASTRDSANYGYTF. The CDR3 DNA reads TGTGCCAGCACCAGGGACTCAGCTAACTATGGCTACACCTTC.

This clone was counted only a few times. The V gene is TRBV19, the J gene TRBJ2-1; tentatively, D is TRBD2 (5 bases). The CDR3 contains 18 residues. V was cut by 1 base and J by 6 bases, with 22 bases left in between. Per the germline V gene, CDR1 is LNHDA and CDR2 is SQIVND (reference sequence). The CDR3 sequence: CASSIGPWRTRRFNEQFF. In nucleotides, the CDR3 is TGTGCCAGTAGTATAGGTCCTTGGAGGACCAGGCGATTCAATGAGCAGTTCTTC.

The chain is built from TRBV18 and TRBJ2-1, with 8 bases lining up with TRBD2. The germline V gene encodes CDR1 KGHSH and CDR2 LQKENI. There are 18 residues in the CDR3. J gave up 9 bases and V 4 bases, and 20 bases lay outside the gene matches. The CDR3 spells CASSLLPRAGGPGIEQFF. CDR3 DNA sequence: TGTGCCAGCTCACTGCTACCCCGGGCGGGAGGCCCCGGGATTGAGCAGTTCTTC.

The J gene is TRBJ2-4, the V gene TRBV7-8; 7 nucleotides agree with TRBD2. The V gene end was trimmed by 5 bases and the J gene end by 0 bases; junction bases not matched to a gene: 13. Germline-derived CDR1 and CDR2 are SGHVS and FQNEAQ. The CDR3 contains 18 residues. CDR3: CASSPLWEGPVAKNIQYF. In DNA form, the CDR3 reads TGTGCCAGCAGCCCCCTCTGGGAGGGTCCCGTAGCCAAAAACATTCAGTACTTC.

This chain joins TRBV2 and TRBJ1-1; D is unclear. The germline V gene encodes CDR1 SNHLY and CDR2 FYNNEI. The CDR3 length is 13 residues. Trimming left V 8 bases short and J 1 base short, with 11 bases between. CDR3 sequence: CASATDSNTEAFF. The CDR3, as DNA: TGTGCCAGCGCCACAGATTCGAACACTGAAGCTTTCTTT.

This chain uses TRBV7-9 with TRBJ2-3; weak D call: TRBD1 (6 bases). The germline gives CDR1 SEHNR, CDR2 FQNEAQ (reference sequence). The CDR3 is made up of 15 amino acids. With 2 bases removed from V and 4 bases from J, the gap between germline ends came to 13 bases. CDR3 nucleotide sequence: TGTGCCAGCAGCTTATATAACAGGGTGGCAGATACGCAGTATTTT. It encodes CASSLYNRVADTQYF.

In its sample, this clone was seen a few times. The J gene is TRBJ2-7, the V gene TRBV9; no clear D gene. The CDR3 is 13 amino acids. Germline CDR1 is SGDLS and CDR2 is YYNGEE. The V gene lost 3 bases and the J gene lost 3 bases, with 10 bases spanning the gap. CDR3 nucleotide sequence: TGTGCCAGCAGCGCTCAACACCTCTACGAGCAGTACTTC. Translation gives CASSAQHLYEQYF.

V is TRBV6-5 and J is TRBJ2-7, with 8 nucleotides matching TRBD2. Germline CDR1 MNHEY, CDR2 SVGAGI. The V segment lost 6 bases and the J segment 0 bases; nucleotides outside the gene matches: 4. The CDR3 has 14 residues. CDR3 residues: CASRRGRTSYEQYF. CDR3 sequence (DNA): TGTGCCAGCAGGCGCGGGAGGACCTCCTACGAGCAGTACTTC.

This clone was seen more than once but under ten times. V gene TRBV7-9 combines with J gene TRBJ2-1; 8 nucleotides match TRBD1. In germline, CDR1 is SEHNR, CDR2 FQNEAQ (reference sequence). This CDR3 region has 17 residues. J lost 4 bases, V lost 1 base, and 9 bases had no gene match. CDR3 loop: CASSLGLWGQDYNEQFF. Here the CDR3 DNA reads TGTGCCAGCAGCTTAGGATTATGGGGACAGGATTACAATGAGCAGTTCTTC.